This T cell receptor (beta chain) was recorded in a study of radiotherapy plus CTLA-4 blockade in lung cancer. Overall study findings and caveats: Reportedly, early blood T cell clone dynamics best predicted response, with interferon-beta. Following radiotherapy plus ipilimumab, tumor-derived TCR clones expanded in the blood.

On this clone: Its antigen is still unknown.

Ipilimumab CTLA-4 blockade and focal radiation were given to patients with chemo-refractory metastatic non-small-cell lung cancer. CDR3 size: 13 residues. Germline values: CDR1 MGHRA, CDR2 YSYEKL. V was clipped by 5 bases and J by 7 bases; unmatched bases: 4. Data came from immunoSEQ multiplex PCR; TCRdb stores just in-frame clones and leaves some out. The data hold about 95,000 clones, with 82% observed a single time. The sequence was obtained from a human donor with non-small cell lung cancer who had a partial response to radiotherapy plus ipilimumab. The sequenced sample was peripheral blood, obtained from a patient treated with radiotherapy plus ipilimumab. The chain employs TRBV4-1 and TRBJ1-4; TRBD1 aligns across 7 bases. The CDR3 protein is CASSSYRGEKLFF. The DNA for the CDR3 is TGCGCCAGCAGCTCTTACAGGGGTGAAAAACTGTTTTTT.